These T cell receptor beta chains were read from a single sample in a study of shared clonotypes between healthy human individuals. Using immunoSEQ multiplex PCR, the repertoire was profiled, and TCRdb retains in-frame clones only, with some absent. The data show 2,500,000 or so clones, around 90% seen once. The sample consisted of naive CD4+ T cells from PBMCs. These TCRs come from a man aged 18 to 29 in good health. Some clones in this sample may be carry-over from other donors' samples. Both conserved end residues are trimmed from each CDR3.

TRBV6-1 | 10 | ASRSTNQPQH
TRBV5-1 | 13 | ASSLAGGVGETQY
TRBV30 | 12 | AWSVLSPGEKLF
TRBV28 | 11 | ASSLVTPYGYT
TRBV28 | 14 | ASSLLVLAGDHEQY
TRBV7-2 | 13 | ASSLAHRANYGYT
TRBV2 | 13 | ASGRTSGTQDTQY
TRBV5-1 | 12 | ASSFRGITGELF
TRBV6-1 | 9 | ACQTLYEQY
TRBV5-6 | 12 | ASSRWGLYNEQF
TRBV20-1 | 9 | SAEQPDTQY
TRBV5-1 | 11 | ASSFTSGGELF
TRBV28 | 10 | ASSFEYTEAF
TRBV7-9 | 10 | ASSPSPYEQY
TRBV7-3 | 12 | ASSRDSLTDTQY
TRBV9 | 14 | ASSAWGTGGQETQY
TRBV27 | 11 | ASARQGSYEQY
TRBV5-6 | 15 | ASSPAGTSGSRGTQY
TRBV4-3 | 10 | ASSHIGREQF
TRBV29-1 | 11 | SVTGPGRDEQY
TRBV30 | 15 | AWSPLGLAGVKGEQF
TRBV5-6 | 12 | ASRVGDRASTQY
TRBV25-1 | 12 | ASSRQHGNSPLH
TRBV29-1 | 12 | SVEMRQGDTEAF
TRBV5-1 | 12 | ASSLDSQQETQY
TRBV6-8 | 14 | ASRLLAGGLQETQY
TRBV4-2 | 13 | ASSQDPDSPYEQY
TRBV28 | 11 | ASSRQTSYEQY
TRBV7-8 | 12 | ASSPQGGTDTQY
TRBV4-3 | 12 | ASSQSGRGDEQF
TRBV6-6 | 12 | ASSPGGYGTEAF